Presented here are 29 T cell receptor beta chains from one specimen sequenced in a study of regulatory T cells in long-lasting Graves disease. Investigators prepared the TCR beta libraries by applying iRepertoire HTBI primers and Arm-PCR of CDR3 regions. TCRdb itself ran the multiplex PCR reads through MiXCR, one entry per CDR3 protein. The sample gives under 500,000 distinct CDR3 sequences, less than 25% of which show up once; 7.8% is in the top ten. As to time point: persistent/refractory GD, antithyroid drugs over 5 years with positive TRAb. PBMC RNA served as the TCR library source. The input for sequencing was peripheral blood mononuclear cells (PBMCs), taken when the disease was refractory, from a patient treated with antithyroid drugs. The receptor set was obtained from a female donor with Graves disease.

Details on this clonotype: The junction differs from germline at one of its ends, possibly a read error. The V call is TRBV29-1, the J call TRBJ1-4; a possible D gene is TRBD1 (6 bases). The CDR3 length is 13 residues. In germline, CDR1 is SQVTM, CDR2 ANQGSEA. The CDR3 region is CSARGPANGKLFF. CDR3 nucleotides: TGCAGCGCCCGGGGGCCGGCTAATGGAAAACTGTTTTTT.

The chain uses TRBV7-9 and TRBJ1-2; maybe TRBD1 (6 bases). V was clipped by 0 bases and J by 7 bases, with 12 bases between them. Germline V gene sequence: CDR1 SEHNR, CDR2 FQNEAQ (reference sequence). This CDR3 has 14 residues. The CDR3 reads CASSLAIRGSGYTF. CDR3 coding DNA: TGTGCCAGCAGCTTAGCGATCAGGGGCTCTGGCTACACCTTC.

The sample holds many counts of this clonotype. This chain connects TRBV19 to TRBJ1-2; D is possibly TRBD1 (6 bases). Germline assignment: CDR1 LNHDA and CDR2 SQIVND (reference sequence). Trimming took 6 bases from V and 6 from J, leaving 20 bases between them. The CDR3 has 15 amino acids. The CDR3 spells CASSLRTGANDGYTF. CDR3 in DNA: TGTGCCAGTAGCCTTCGTACGGGGGCGAACGATGGCTACACCTTC.

This clonotype appeared many times. The rearrangement uses TRBV6-5 and TRBJ2-2, with D hard to call. V was clipped by 2 bases and J by 4 bases, with 2 bases between them. The germline gives CDR1 MNHEY, CDR2 SVGAGI. The CDR3 consists of 12 residues. CDR3 loop: CASSYATGELFF. Here the CDR3 DNA reads TGTGCCAGCAGTTACGCCACCGGGGAGCTGTTTTTT.

This chain connects TRBV11-2 to TRBJ2-3, with D hard to call. The V end was cut by 7 bases, the J end by 0 bases, with 17 bases between. Germline values: CDR1 SGHAT, CDR2 FQNNGV. CDR3 size: 16 residues. CDR3: CASTPEIASSTDTQYF. In DNA, the CDR3 is TGTGCCAGCACCCCGGAAATCGCTTCTAGCACAGATACGCAGTATTTT.

Comment on this clonotype: The conserved closing phenylalanine or tryptophan is absent in this CDR3, likely reflecting a read error. The V and J genes are TRBV18 and TRBJ2-7; 7 bases fit TRBD2. Germline trimming cut 2 bases from V and 1 base from J; bases unmatched to any gene: 5. Germline lookup yields CDR1 KGHSH and CDR2 LQKENI. This CDR3 spans 15 amino acids. The CDR3 coding sequence is TGTGCCAGCTCACCAGGGAGGGGAGCGTCCTACGAGCAGTACTCC. It encodes CASSPGRGASYEQYS.

This clonotype occurred many times. The V call is TRBV12-3 or TRBV12-4, the J call TRBJ2-7; maybe TRBD1 (6 bases). Trimming stripped 2 bases from V and 1 base from J, with 12 bases between. This CDR3 comprises 15 residues. CDR3 sequence (DNA): TGTGCCAGCAGTTTACGTCGGGACACTTCCTACGAGCAGTACTTC. Protein sequence: CASSLRRDTSYEQYF.

In regard to this clonotype: A single base separates this from a much larger clone, so it may be a read error. The chain employs TRBV12-3 or TRBV12-4 and TRBJ2-7, with 7 bases that match TRBD2. This CDR3 is 13 amino acids long. Trimming removed 6 bases from V and 2 bases from J; junction bases left unmatched: 4. The CDR3 DNA sequence: TGTGCCAGCAGCTCTAGCGGAACCTACGAGCAGTACTTC. Its protein product is CASSSSGTYEQYF.

V is TRBV9 and J is TRBJ2-6; 11 bases are shared with TRBD2. The germline V gene has CDR1 SGDLS and CDR2 YYNGEE. Unmatched junction bases numbered 13, after V lost 4 bases and J lost 4 bases. The CDR3 sequence is 19 residues long. DNA of the CDR3: TGTGCCAGCAGCAACTCCGGGGCTAGCGGGAGGACGGGGGCCAACGTCCTGACTTTC. Its translation: CASSNSGASGRTGANVLTF.

The V and J genes are TRBV28 and TRBJ2-5, with 10 bases identical to TRBD1. This CDR3 contains 14 residues. J was trimmed by 5 bases and V by 8 bases; bases with no gene match: 8. Germline V gene data show CDR1 as MDHEN and CDR2 as SYDVKM. CDR3 protein: CASGWTGGKETQYF. The CDR3 nucleotides read TGTGCCAGCGGTTGGACAGGGGGTAAGGAGACCCAGTACTTC. The full variable domain, rest sourced from reference TRBV28 and TRBJ2-5, is DVKVTQSSRYLVKRTGEKVFLECVQDMDHENMFWYRQDPGLGLRLIYFSYDVKMKEKGDIPEGYSVSREKKERFSLILESASTNQTSMYLCASGWTGGKETQYFGPGTRLLVL.

This clonotype was counted many times. V gene TRBV6-2 or TRBV6-3 combines with J gene TRBJ2-5; 12 bases fit TRBD2. Trimming removed 6 bases from V and 4 bases from J; junction bases left unmatched: 6. From germline, CDR1 is MNHEY and CDR2 SVGEGT. The CDR3 runs 15 residues. The CDR3 region has the DNA TGTGCCAGCAGACCCCAACTAGCGGGAGGAGAGACCCAGTACTTC. Translation gives CASRPQLAGGETQYF.

For this clonotype: One base away lies a much larger clone, so this may be a sequencing read error. CDR3 bases: TGTGTCAGCAGTGTTAATAGCGCCTGGGGAGAGCAGTACTTC. Translated: CVSSVNSAWGEQYF. This rearrangement joins TRBV6-2 or TRBV6-3 to TRBJ2-7; TRBD2 is a possible D gene (5 bases). The CDR3 contains 14 residues. The V gene's germline CDR1 is MNHEY and CDR2 SVGEGT.

In this sample, this clonotype turned up many times. This chain joins TRBV10-2 and TRBJ2-7, with 12 nucleotides matching TRBD2. Looked up from germline, CDR1 is WSHSY and CDR2 is SAAADI. With V trimmed by 6 bases and J by 7 bases, 10 bases remained unmatched. The CDR3 covers 15 residues. The CDR3: CASRFRTSGNNEQYF. CDR3 DNA sequence: TGCGCCAGCAGATTTAGGACTAGCGGGAATAATGAGCAGTACTTC.

This chain links TRBV5-1 with TRBJ2-7; D gene unclear. Trimming removed 3 bases from V and 3 bases from J, with 16 bases in between. CDR1 is SGHRS, CDR2 YFSETQ, per germline. The CDR3 is 15 amino acids. The CDR3 reads CASSYDPNRHYEQYF. DNA for the CDR3: TGCGCCAGCAGCTACGACCCGAATCGGCACTACGAGCAGTACTTC.

The genes are TRBV4-2 and TRBJ1-1; D not certain. Germline V gene sequence: CDR1 LGHNA, CDR2 YNFKEQ. The CDR3 is made up of 16 amino acids. Trimming removed 0 bases from V and 1 base from J, with 12 bases in between. This chain's CDR3 is CASSQEIGSGNTEAFF. For the CDR3, the DNA is TGTGCCAGCAGCCAAGAAATTGGTTCAGGGAACACTGAAGCTTTCTTT.

The chain links TRBV4-3 to TRBJ2-7; D might be TRBD2 (7 bases). There are 16 residues in the CDR3. V was cut by 0 bases and J by 2 bases, with 14 bases left in between. In germline, CDR1 is LGHNA, CDR2 YSLEER. The CDR3 nucleotides are TGCGCCAGCAGCCAAGATCTAACAGGGAGGGCCTACGAGCAGTACTTC. Translated, it gives CASSQDLTGRAYEQYF.

In its sample, this clonotype was seen a few times. This chain uses TRBV5-4 with TRBJ1-1; TRBD1 is a possible D gene (5 bases). Germline loops: CDR1 SGHNT, CDR2 YYREEE (reference sequence). The V end was cut by 4 bases, the J end by 5 bases, with 21 bases between. The CDR3 covers 16 residues. The CDR3 spells CASSPEGSGPGTEAFF. As DNA, the CDR3 is TGTGCCAGCAGCCCCGAGGGCTCAGGGCCGGGGACTGAAGCTTTCTTT.

The chain uses TRBV3-1 and TRBJ2-3; D may correspond to TRBD1 or TRBD2 (5 bases each). V was clipped by 8 bases and J by 1 base, with 13 bases between them. The CDR3 extends over 14 amino acids. Per the germline V gene, CDR1 is LGHDT and CDR2 is YNNKEL (reference sequence). CDR3 protein: CASGGAARTDTQYF. The CDR3 region has the DNA TGTGCCAGCGGGGGAGCGGCCCGCACAGATACGCAGTATTTT.

The chain uses TRBV6-5 and TRBJ1-2, with unresolved D. CDR1 is MNHEY, CDR2 SVGAGI, per germline. V was cut by 2 bases and J by 2 bases, with 12 bases left in between. CDR3 length: 15 amino acids. The CDR3 protein is CASSYGSTDNYGYTF. CDR3 DNA: TGTGCCAGCAGTTACGGGTCTACCGACAACTATGGCTACACCTTC.

This clonotype appeared once. This clone may be a read error of a much larger clone one base away. J is TRBJ2-7 and V is TRBV7-4, with D tentatively TRBD1 or TRBD2 (5 bases each). Trimming took 4 bases from V and 6 from J, leaving 16 bases between them. This CDR3 comprises 14 residues. Germline CDR1 reads SGHVT; CDR2 reads SQSDAQ. The CDR3 loop reads CASSSHTRGCEQYF. The CDR3 bases are TGTGCCAGCAGCTCCCACACTAGGGGCTGCGAGCAGTACTTC.

The V and J genes are TRBV12-3 or TRBV12-4 and TRBJ2-3, with D possibly TRBD1 on 6 matching bases. Trimming removed 5 bases from V and 5 bases from J, with 14 bases in between. The CDR3 totals 14 residues. The CDR3 DNA is TGTGCCAGCAGTCCAATGACAGGAGGAGATACGCAGTATTTT. It specifies CASSPMTGGDTQYF.

The chain carries TRBV2 and TRBJ2-1, with 7 nucleotides matching TRBD2. Looked up from germline, CDR1 is SNHLY and CDR2 is FYNNEI. Trimming cost V 1 base and J 3 bases; bases outside gene matches: 3. CDR3 length: 15 amino acids. The CDR3 loop is CASSEGGSLYNEQFF. In nucleotides, the CDR3 is TGTGCCAGCAGTGAAGGCGGGAGTCTCTACAATGAGCAGTTCTTC. The full variable domain, in which reference TRBV2 and TRBJ2-1 provide the parts outside the CDR3, is EPEVTQTPSHQVTQMGQEVILRCVPISNHLYFYWYRQILGQKVEFLVSFYNNEISEKSEIFDDQFSVERPDGSNFTLKIRSTKLEDSAMYFCASSEGGSLYNEQFFGPGTRLTVL.

This clonotype occurred many times. The chain carries TRBV6-2 or TRBV6-3 and TRBJ2-5; D possibly uses TRBD1 or TRBD2 (5 bases each). Germline lookup yields CDR1 MNHEY and CDR2 SVGEGT. Trimming removed 6 bases from V and 7 bases from J, with 9 bases in between. CDR3 length: 11 residues. This chain's CDR3 is CASSQGATQYF. The DNA for the CDR3 is TGTGCCAGCAGCCAGGGAGCGACCCAGTACTTC.

This clonotype was seen a handful of times. V is TRBV27 and J is TRBJ2-7; 10 nucleotides line up with TRBD2. J was trimmed by 7 bases and V by 2 bases; bases with no gene match: 11. Germline CDR1 MNHEY, CDR2 SMNVEV (reference sequence). This CDR3 comprises 16 residues. CDR3 region: CASSLPSLAGRGEQYF. The CDR3 DNA reads TGTGCCAGCAGTTTACCCTCACTAGCGGGGCGGGGGGAGCAGTACTTC.

V gene TRBV7-2 combines with J gene TRBJ2-2; maybe TRBD2 (5 bases). V dropped 5 bases and J dropped 2 bases, with 12 bases sitting between them. The CDR3 sequence is 15 residues long. Germline lookup yields CDR1 SGHTA and CDR2 FQGNSA. CDR3 DNA sequence: TGTGCCAGCAGCGGAGGCGGGCAAAACACCGGGGAGCTGTTTTTT. It encodes CASSGGGQNTGELFF.

The table lists this clonotype with many counts. This chain links TRBV2 with TRBJ1-4; the match to TRBD1 covers 11 bases. CDR3 length: 16 amino acids. The germline gives CDR1 SNHLY, CDR2 FYNNEI. The trim removed 6 bases at V and 6 bases at J, leaving 9 bases unmatched. The CDR3 DNA reads TGTGCCAGCAGCGCCATGGACAGGGGGCGGGATGAAAAACTGTTTTTT. Translation: CASSAMDRGRDEKLFF.

The chain recombines TRBV4-3 with TRBJ2-7; TRBD1 aligns across 9 bases. The CDR3 covers 14 residues. Germline CDR1 is LGHNA and CDR2 is YSLEER. The J segment lost 3 bases and the V segment lost 10 bases, leaving 10 bases of the junction unmatched. CDR3: CATEQGATYYEQYF. The CDR3 DNA reads TGCGCCACCGAACAGGGGGCAACTTACTACGAGCAGTACTTC.

J is TRBJ2-2 and V is TRBV9, with 9 bases lining up with TRBD2. V lost 2 bases to trimming and J lost 0 bases; unmatched junction nucleotides: 5. This CDR3 has 17 residues. Germline V gene data show CDR1 as SGDLS and CDR2 as YYNGEE. CDR3: CASSVRAGGANTGELFF. Here the CDR3 DNA reads TGTGCCAGCAGCGTTCGAGCGGGAGGCGCGAACACCGGGGAGCTGTTTTTT.

The chain carries TRBV12-3 or TRBV12-4 and TRBJ2-3, with a possible D match to TRBD1 (6 bases). The CDR3 contains 15 residues. Trimming removed 3 bases at V and 1 base at J, with 11 bases between. The DNA for the CDR3 is TGTGCCAGCAGTTTGACAGGCCTTGGCACAGATACGCAGTATTTT. Its translation: CASSLTGLGTDTQYF.